Reported below is one T cell receptor (beta chain). Its specificity is unknown. The junction differs from germline at one of its ends, possibly a read error. The sample belongs to a study of cytomegalovirus exposure and HLA in healthy donors. Study background: Caucasian-associated ancestry cluster membership applied to around 76% of a few hundred genotyped donors.

Study findings and constraints: The productive fraction for most TCR beta V segments was about 87% or about 30% in an earlier analysis. Diagnosis of cytomegalovirus status made by the classifier reportedly showed high specificity and sensitivity.

Amplification used 60 Vbeta primers and 13 Jbeta primers. Method: immunoSEQ multiplex PCR; TCRdb's copy keeps in-frame clones and lacks some. This table holds more than 85,000 clones, around four fifths found once. Germline V gene lookup returns CDR1 SEHNR and CDR2 FQNEAQ (reference sequence). The CDR3 contains 17 residues. This TCR came from a woman in her forties in good health and CMV-seropositive. The sample was PBMCs. V gene TRBV7-9 combines with J gene TRBJ1-1; D is perhaps TRBD1 (5 bases). The CDR3 reads CSSLSSFRSQGNTEAFF. The CDR3 DNA reads TGTTCCAGCCTCAGCAGCTTCCGCTCGCAGGGAAACACTGAAGCTTTCTTT.